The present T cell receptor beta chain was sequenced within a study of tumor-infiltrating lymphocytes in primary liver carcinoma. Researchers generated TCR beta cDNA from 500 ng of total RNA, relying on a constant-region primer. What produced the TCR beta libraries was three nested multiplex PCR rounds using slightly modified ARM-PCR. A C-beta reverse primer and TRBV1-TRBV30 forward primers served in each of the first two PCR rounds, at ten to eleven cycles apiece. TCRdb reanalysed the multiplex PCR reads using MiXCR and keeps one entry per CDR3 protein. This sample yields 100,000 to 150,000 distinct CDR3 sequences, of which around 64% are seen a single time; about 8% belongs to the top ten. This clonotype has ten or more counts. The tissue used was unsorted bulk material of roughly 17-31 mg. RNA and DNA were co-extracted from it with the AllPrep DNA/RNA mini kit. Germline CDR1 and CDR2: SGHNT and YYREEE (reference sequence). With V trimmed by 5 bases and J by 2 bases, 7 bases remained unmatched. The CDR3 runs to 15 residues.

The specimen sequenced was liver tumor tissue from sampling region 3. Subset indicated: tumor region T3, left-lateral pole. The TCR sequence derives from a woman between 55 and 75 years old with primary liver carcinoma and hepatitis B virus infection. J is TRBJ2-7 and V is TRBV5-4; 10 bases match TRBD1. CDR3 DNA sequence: TGTGCCAGCAGTTCCCCGGGACAGGGGACCTACGAGCAGTACTTC. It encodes CASSSPGQGTYEQYF.